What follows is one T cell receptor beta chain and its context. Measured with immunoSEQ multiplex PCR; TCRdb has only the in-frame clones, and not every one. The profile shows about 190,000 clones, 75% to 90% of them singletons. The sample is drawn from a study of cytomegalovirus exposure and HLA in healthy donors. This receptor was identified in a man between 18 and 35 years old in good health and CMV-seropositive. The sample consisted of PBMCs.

The DNA for the CDR3 is TGTGCCACCAGCAAGGGACTAGCGGGAGAGACCCAGTACTTC. It specifies CATSKGLAGETQYF. This chain uses TRBV15 with TRBJ2-5; 12 bases map to TRBD2. CDR3 length equals 14 residues. Germline loops: CDR1 LNHNV, CDR2 YYDKDF (reference sequence). The V segment lost 4 bases and the J segment 4 bases; nucleotides outside the gene matches: 1.